The clone carrying this T cell receptor beta chain came up many times. Its target is not known. The sample belongs to a study of blood T cells in healthy people across ages. With a J-beta primer mix and a sample-barcoded 5' primer, a second PCR ran about 6 to 11 cycles. Every sample produced at least 3 million CDR3-containing paired-end reads. TCRdb analysed the 5' RACE reads with MiXCR anew, one entry per CDR3 protein. The table lists hundreds of thousands of distinct CDR3 sequences, less than 35% of them singletons. The CDR3 is made up of 16 amino acids. The V and J ends lost 0 bases and 3 bases respectively, with 12 bases between them. Germline CDR1 MGHRA, CDR2 YSYEKL. Study-wide findings and caveats: Long-lived donors carried more naive CD4+ cells and greater diversity than aged donors. A strong correlation between TCR beta diversity and naive T cell percentage was seen.

Isolated PBMCs totaled at least 6.5 million in each sample. The genes are TRBV4-1 and TRBJ2-1; D tentatively reads TRBD1 or TRBD2 (5 bases each). The sequence derives from a woman of 80 years or more in good health. Specimen: blood. This CDR3 is CASSQDPGTGYNEQFF. The DNA for the CDR3 is TGCGCCAGCAGCCAAGATCCCGGGACCGGCTACAATGAGCAGTTCTTC.